Listed below are T cell receptor beta chains from one sample, sequenced in a study of blood T cell repertoires in COVID-19. Here immunoSEQ multiplex PCR was the method, and the copy in TCRdb shows in-frame clones only, minus some. The profile shows over 90,000 clones, approximately 92% of them singletons. The specimen was peripheral blood. The receptor set was obtained from a woman between 50 and 59 years old with COVID-19, enrolled during active disease. Each CDR3 is given with its conserved first and last residue. D genes are given only for firm matches. Expanded clones are given a class, and other clones once, few, many or no size at all.

v_gene: TRBV4-3
d_gene: NA
len: 13
j_gene: TRBJ2-3
abundance: NA
CDR3aa: CASSQSGKGTQYF
CDR3nt: TGCGCCAGCAGCCAGTCGGGGAAGGGTACGCAGTATTTT

v_gene: TRBV5-1
d_gene: NA
len: 17
j_gene: TRBJ2-6
abundance: NA
CDR3aa: CASSFNGAGSGANVLTF
CDR3nt: TGCGCCAGCAGCTTTAACGGTGCCGGGTCTGGGGCCAACGTCCTGACTTTC

v_gene: TRBV6-6
d_gene: NA
len: 13
j_gene: TRBJ2-1
abundance: NA
CDR3aa: CASRPPEYNEQFF
CDR3nt: TGTGCCAGCAGGCCGCCGGAGTACAATGAGCAGTTCTTC

v_gene: TRBV19
d_gene: TRBD1
len: 13
j_gene: TRBJ1-1
abundance: NA
CDR3aa: CASKTGGNTEAFF
CDR3nt: TGTGCCAGTAAAACAGGGGGGAACACTGAAGCTTTCTTT

v_gene: TRBV15
d_gene: NA
len: 14
j_gene: TRBJ1-1
abundance: NA
CDR3aa: CATTVDMFNTEAFF
CDR3nt: TGTGCCACCACCGTTGACATGTTCAACACTGAAGCTTTCTTT

v_gene: TRBV7-8
d_gene: NA
len: 15
j_gene: TRBJ1-3
abundance: NA
CDR3aa: CASSPIGGQGNTIYF
CDR3nt: TGTGCCAGCAGCCCCATCGGGGGGCAGGGAAACACCATATATTTT

v_gene: TRBV18
d_gene: TRBD1
len: 15
j_gene: TRBJ1-2
abundance: NA
CDR3aa: CASSPGTDNNYGYTF
CDR3nt: TGTGCCAGCTCACCAGGGACAGACAATAACTATGGCTACACCTTC

v_gene: TRBV7-8
d_gene: TRBD1
len: 14
j_gene: TRBJ1-1
abundance: NA
CDR3aa: CASSFSGTVNEAFF
CDR3nt: TGTGCCAGCAGCTTCTCTGGGACAGTAAATGAAGCTTTCTTT

v_gene: TRBV12-3/TRBV12-4
d_gene: NA
len: 11
j_gene: TRBJ1-2
abundance: NA
CDR3aa: CASSFRGGYTF
CDR3nt: TGTGCCAGCAGTTTCAGGGGTGGCTACACCTTC

v_gene: TRBV7-3
d_gene: TRBD2
len: 17
j_gene: TRBJ2-2
abundance: NA
CDR3aa: CASSQMAGGANTGELFF
CDR3nt: TGTGCCAGCAGCCAAATGGCGGGGGGCGCGAACACCGGGGAGCTGTTTTTT

v_gene: TRBV19
d_gene: NA
len: 15
j_gene: TRBJ2-2
abundance: few
CDR3aa: CASSIRQPGAGELFF
CDR3nt: TGTGCCAGTAGTATAAGACAGCCGGGGGCCGGGGAGCTGTTTTTT

v_gene: TRBV27
d_gene: TRBD1
len: 15
j_gene: TRBJ1-1
abundance: NA
CDR3aa: CASSLSQGAVTEAFF
CDR3nt: TGTGCCAGCAGTTTATCGCAGGGGGCGGTCACTGAAGCTTTCTTT

v_gene: TRBV15
d_gene: NA
len: 14
j_gene: TRBJ2-6
abundance: NA
CDR3aa: CATRLRSGANVLTF
CDR3nt: TGTGCCACCAGATTGCGCTCTGGGGCCAACGTCCTGACTTTC

v_gene: TRBV15
d_gene: NA
len: 14
j_gene: TRBJ1-1
abundance: NA
CDR3aa: CATSRDRGWTEAFF
CDR3nt: TGTGCCACCAGCAGAGATCGAGGGTGGACTGAAGCTTTCTTT

v_gene: TRBV6-5
d_gene: NA
len: 10
j_gene: TRBJ1-1
abundance: NA
CDR3aa: CASRGTEAFF
CDR3nt: TGTGCCAGCCGGGGAACTGAAGCTTTCTTT

v_gene: TRBV5-1
d_gene: NA
len: 15
j_gene: TRBJ2-3
abundance: NA
CDR3aa: CASSQEGIPTDTQYF
CDR3nt: TGCGCCAGCAGCCAGGAGGGTATTCCAACAGATACGCAGTATTTT

v_gene: TRBV3-1/TRBV3-2
d_gene: NA
len: 12
j_gene: TRBJ1-1
abundance: NA
CDR3aa: CASNQRGTEAFF
CDR3nt: TGTGCCAGCAATCAAAGAGGGACTGAAGCTTTCTTT

v_gene: TRBV6-5
d_gene: NA
len: 15
j_gene: TRBJ1-1
abundance: NA
CDR3aa: CASSLRTNQNTEAFF
CDR3nt: TGTGCCAGCAGTCTAAGGACAAACCAGAACACTGAAGCTTTCTTT

v_gene: TRBV5-4
d_gene: NA
len: 14
j_gene: TRBJ1-2
abundance: NA
CDR3aa: CASSPRRGGEGYTF
CDR3nt: TGTGCCAGCAGTCCCCGGCGGGGGGGAGAGGGCTACACCTTC

v_gene: TRBV5-4
d_gene: NA
len: 15
j_gene: TRBJ1-2
abundance: NA
CDR3aa: CASSLAGVLGYGYTF
CDR3nt: TGTGCCAGCAGCCTAGCCGGGGTACTGGGATATGGCTACACCTTC

v_gene: TRBV7-2
d_gene: NA
len: 14
j_gene: TRBJ1-2
abundance: NA
CDR3aa: CASSYGQGPGGYTF
CDR3nt: TGTGCCAGCAGCTACGGGCAGGGCCCAGGTGGCTACACCTTC

v_gene: TRBV19
d_gene: NA
len: 15
j_gene: TRBJ2-1
abundance: NA
CDR3aa: CASGVTGGAGNEQFF
CDR3nt: TGTGCCAGTGGGGTAACGGGGGGCGCCGGCAATGAGCAGTTCTTC

v_gene: TRBV6-5
d_gene: NA
len: 13
j_gene: TRBJ1-2
abundance: NA
CDR3aa: CASSYQGLRGYTF
CDR3nt: TGTGCCAGCAGTTACCAGGGGCTGAGGGGCTACACCTTC

v_gene: TRBV4-1
d_gene: NA
len: 14
j_gene: TRBJ1-6
abundance: NA
CDR3aa: CASSQDRVGSRLHF
CDR3nt: TGCGCCAGCAGCCAAGACCGAGTCGGGTCACGTCTCCACTTT

v_gene: TRBV5-1
d_gene: TRBD1
len: 15
j_gene: TRBJ1-1
abundance: once
CDR3aa: CASSLGAGGPTEAFF
CDR3nt: TGCGCCAGCAGCTTGGGGGCAGGGGGGCCCACTGAAGCTTTCTTT

v_gene: TRBV18
d_gene: TRBD1
len: 18
j_gene: TRBJ1-3
abundance: NA
CDR3aa: CASSPPRGQPSSGNTIYF
CDR3nt: TGTGCCAGCTCACCACCGAGGGGACAGCCGAGCTCTGGAAACACCATATATTTT

v_gene: TRBV6-2/TRBV6-3
d_gene: NA
len: 18
j_gene: TRBJ1-5
abundance: NA
CDR3aa: CASSLPPRGLVGGQPQHF
CDR3nt: TGTGCCAGCAGCCTTCCCCCCCGGGGACTAGTAGGTGGTCAGCCCCAGCATTTT

v_gene: TRBV5-6
d_gene: TRBD1
len: 14
j_gene: TRBJ1-2
abundance: NA
CDR3aa: CASSSDRGSYGYTF
CDR3nt: TGTGCCAGCAGCTCCGACAGGGGTTCCTATGGCTACACCTTC

v_gene: TRBV4-3
d_gene: TRBD2
len: 17
j_gene: TRBJ2-1
abundance: NA
CDR3aa: CASSRTFLAGGQDEQFF
CDR3nt: TGCGCCAGCAGCCGGACGTTCCTAGCGGGGGGGCAAGATGAGCAGTTCTTC

v_gene: TRBV7-2
d_gene: NA
len: 13
j_gene: TRBJ2-7
abundance: NA
CDR3aa: CASSLIGRVEQYF
CDR3nt: TGTGCCAGCAGCTTAATAGGCAGGGTCGAGCAGTACTTC

v_gene: TRBV19
d_gene: NA
len: 14
j_gene: TRBJ2-5
abundance: NA
CDR3aa: CASSLSYRAETQYF
CDR3nt: TGTGCCAGTAGTTTGAGTTACAGAGCAGAGACCCAGTACTTC

v_gene: TRBV24-1
d_gene: TRBD1
len: 14
j_gene: TRBJ1-4
abundance: NA
CDR3aa: CATSPGQGNEKLFF
CDR3nt: TGTGCCACCAGCCCGGGACAGGGGAATGAAAAACTGTTTTTT

v_gene: TRBV18
d_gene: TRBD1
len: 14
j_gene: TRBJ1-1
abundance: few
CDR3aa: CASSPGQGSTEAFF
CDR3nt: TGTGCCAGCTCTCCGGGACAGGGAAGCACTGAAGCTTTCTTT

v_gene: TRBV24-1
d_gene: NA
len: 17
j_gene: TRBJ1-3
abundance: NA
CDR3aa: CATRPNPGHQAGNTIYF
CDR3nt: TGTGCCACCCGTCCCAACCCGGGACATCAGGCGGGAAACACCATATATTTT

v_gene: TRBV5-6
d_gene: NA
len: 17
j_gene: TRBJ2-1
abundance: NA
CDR3aa: CASSRKSMRGSDNEQFF
CDR3nt: TGTGCCAGCAGCCGAAAATCAATGCGGGGCAGTGACAATGAGCAGTTCTTC

v_gene: TRBV19
d_gene: NA
len: 12
j_gene: TRBJ1-2
abundance: NA
CDR3aa: CASTQGAYGYTF
CDR3nt: TGTGCCAGTACCCAGGGCGCCTATGGCTACACCTTC

v_gene: TRBV10-3
d_gene: NA
len: 14
j_gene: TRBJ1-1
abundance: NA
CDR3aa: CAIRTSRWNTEAFF
CDR3nt: TGTGCCATCAGGACAAGCAGGTGGAACACTGAAGCTTTCTTT

v_gene: TRBV3-1/TRBV3-2
d_gene: NA
len: 12
j_gene: TRBJ1-3
abundance: NA
CDR3aa: CASSRQGNTIYF
CDR3nt: TGTGCCAGCAGTCGTCAGGGAAACACCATATATTTT

v_gene: TRBV18
d_gene: TRBD2
len: 16
j_gene: TRBJ2-1
abundance: NA
CDR3aa: CASSLSGGAQYNEQFF
CDR3nt: TGTGCCAGCTCTCTGAGCGGGGGGGCCCAGTACAATGAGCAGTTCTTC

v_gene: TRBV6-5
d_gene: NA
len: 14
j_gene: TRBJ1-1
abundance: NA
CDR3aa: CASSVIQGKTEAFF
CDR3nt: TGTGCCAGCAGCGTAATACAGGGAAAGACTGAAGCTTTCTTT

v_gene: TRBV6-5
d_gene: NA
len: 15
j_gene: TRBJ2-5
abundance: NA
CDR3aa: CASTSFSGNPGTQYF
CDR3nt: TGTGCCAGCACCTCCTTTAGCGGAAACCCGGGGACCCAGTACTTC

v_gene: TRBV7-2
d_gene: TRBD1
len: 15
j_gene: TRBJ1-5
abundance: NA
CDR3aa: CASSLEGQSNQPQHF
CDR3nt: TGTGCCAGCAGCTTAGAGGGACAGAGCAATCAGCCCCAGCATTTT

v_gene: TRBV18
d_gene: TRBD1
len: 18
j_gene: TRBJ2-3
abundance: once
CDR3aa: CASSLEVGTDLSTDTQYF
CDR3nt: TGTGCCAGCTCACTTGAAGTAGGGACAGACCTTTCCACAGATACGCAGTATTTT

v_gene: TRBV28
d_gene: NA
len: 14
j_gene: TRBJ1-2
abundance: NA
CDR3aa: CASSTLGGLYGYTF
CDR3nt: TGTGCCAGCAGTACACTGGGGGGTCTCTATGGCTACACCTTC

v_gene: TRBV14
d_gene: NA
len: 15
j_gene: TRBJ1-2
abundance: NA
CDR3aa: CASSQVAGLNYGYTF
CDR3nt: TGTGCCAGCAGCCAAGTGGCAGGCCTCAACTATGGCTACACCTTC

v_gene: TRBV19
d_gene: TRBD1
len: 15
j_gene: TRBJ2-5
abundance: once
CDR3aa: CASSVPTGTGETQYF
CDR3nt: TGTGCCAGTAGTGTACCTACCGGGACAGGGGAGACCCAGTACTTC

v_gene: TRBV7-3
d_gene: NA
len: 15
j_gene: TRBJ2-2
abundance: NA
CDR3aa: CASSFTPSYPGELFF
CDR3nt: TGTGCCAGCAGCTTCACGCCTAGCTATCCCGGGGAGCTGTTTTTT

v_gene: TRBV2
d_gene: TRBD1
len: 13
j_gene: TRBJ2-7
abundance: NA
CDR3aa: CASSVSGGREQYF
CDR3nt: TGTGCCAGCAGTGTGTCAGGGGGCAGAGAGCAGTACTTC

v_gene: TRBV28
d_gene: TRBD1
len: 14
j_gene: TRBJ1-1
abundance: NA
CDR3aa: CASSSDRVNTEAFF
CDR3nt: TGTGCCAGCAGTTCGGACAGGGTGAACACTGAAGCTTTCTTT

v_gene: TRBV18
d_gene: NA
len: 13
j_gene: TRBJ1-5
abundance: NA
CDR3aa: CASCEGVDQPQHF
CDR3nt: TGTGCCAGCTGCGAGGGTGTTGATCAGCCCCAGCATTTT

v_gene: TRBV27
d_gene: TRBD1
len: 17
j_gene: TRBJ2-6
abundance: NA
CDR3aa: CASSPGQGAFGANVLTF
CDR3nt: TGTGCCAGCAGTCCGGGACAGGGGGCGTTCGGGGCCAACGTCCTGACTTTC

v_gene: TRBV19
d_gene: TRBD1
len: 14
j_gene: TRBJ1-2
abundance: NA
CDR3aa: CASSMRDRAYGYTF
CDR3nt: TGTGCCAGTAGTATGAGGGACAGGGCTTATGGCTACACCTTC

v_gene: TRBV13
d_gene: NA
len: 17
j_gene: TRBJ2-2
abundance: NA
CDR3aa: CASTRWGQGAYTGELFF
CDR3nt: TGTGCCAGCACCCGGTGGGGTCAAGGGGCGTACACCGGGGAGCTGTTTTTT

v_gene: TRBV2
d_gene: NA
len: 15
j_gene: TRBJ1-1
abundance: NA
CDR3aa: CASSFLQGRRTEAFF
CDR3nt: TGTGCCAGCTCGTTTCTACAGGGAAGGAGGACTGAAGCTTTCTTT

v_gene: TRBV6-1
d_gene: NA
len: 18
j_gene: TRBJ2-3
abundance: NA
CDR3aa: CASSDQGIYSHITDTQYF
CDR3nt: TGTGCCAGCAGTGATCAGGGGATTTACTCACATATCACAGATACGCAGTATTTT